The 5 T cell receptor beta chains below all came from one sample that was sequenced in a study of T cell repertoires in ileal Crohn's disease. Profiling relied on immunoSEQ multiplex PCR, and the TCRdb table lists in-frame clones only, not all of them. Of about 9,400 clones in the sample, approximately 78% are singletons; the top ten hold 18%. Regarding time point: neoterminal ileum biopsy at postoperative endoscopy, about 6 months after surgery. The sequencing input was ileal tissue. The receptors shown here come from an adult with Crohn's disease.

The chain is built from TRBV7-6 and TRBJ2-7; D may be TRBD2 (6 bases). Germline V gives CDR1 SGHVS, CDR2 FNYEAQ. V dropped 5 bases and J dropped 8 bases, with 19 bases sitting between them. This CDR3 has 14 amino acids. CDR3 amino acids: CASSLRDSQGKQYF. The CDR3, as DNA: TGTGCCAGCAGCCTCCGGGACTCCCAGGGAAAGCAGTACTTC.

The chain uses TRBV7-8 and TRBJ1-5; D is unclear. Germline V gives CDR1 SGHVS, CDR2 FQNEAQ. V was clipped by 5 bases and J by 1 base, with 12 bases between them. This CDR3 is 15 amino acids long. The CDR3 DNA reads TGTGCCAGCAGCCTAGGCGGGGTGAGCAATCAGCCCCAGCATTTT. Its protein is CASSLGGVSNQPQHF.

This clone was counted only a few times. This chain connects TRBV27 to TRBJ2-1; TRBD1 matches at 11 bases. J gave up 5 bases and V 2 bases, and 5 bases lay outside the gene matches. The CDR3 runs 16 residues. Germline lookup yields CDR1 MNHEY and CDR2 SMNVEV (reference sequence). The CDR3 DNA reads TGTGCCAGCAGTTTAACCGGGACAGGGGGGGACAATGAGCAGTTCTTC. Its protein product is CASSLTGTGGDNEQFF.

The chain combines TRBV7-2 with TRBJ2-1; no firm D call. The CDR3 length is 13 residues. Trimming stripped 3 bases from V and 4 bases from J, with 7 bases between. From germline, CDR1 is SGHTA and CDR2 FQGNSA. Here the CDR3 DNA reads TGTGCCAGCAGCTTTCCAGGTTACAATGAGCAGTTCTTC. Translating it yields CASSFPGYNEQFF.

The chain carries TRBV28 and TRBJ2-2, with 11 bases identical to TRBD2. V gave up 5 bases and J gave up 3 bases; unmatched junction bases: 5. Per the germline V gene, CDR1 is MDHEN and CDR2 is SYDVKM. The CDR3 length is 16 residues. DNA of the CDR3: TGTGCCAGCAGTACTAGCGGGAGACGGGACACCGGGGAGCTGTTTTTT. Translating gives CASSTSGRRDTGELFF.